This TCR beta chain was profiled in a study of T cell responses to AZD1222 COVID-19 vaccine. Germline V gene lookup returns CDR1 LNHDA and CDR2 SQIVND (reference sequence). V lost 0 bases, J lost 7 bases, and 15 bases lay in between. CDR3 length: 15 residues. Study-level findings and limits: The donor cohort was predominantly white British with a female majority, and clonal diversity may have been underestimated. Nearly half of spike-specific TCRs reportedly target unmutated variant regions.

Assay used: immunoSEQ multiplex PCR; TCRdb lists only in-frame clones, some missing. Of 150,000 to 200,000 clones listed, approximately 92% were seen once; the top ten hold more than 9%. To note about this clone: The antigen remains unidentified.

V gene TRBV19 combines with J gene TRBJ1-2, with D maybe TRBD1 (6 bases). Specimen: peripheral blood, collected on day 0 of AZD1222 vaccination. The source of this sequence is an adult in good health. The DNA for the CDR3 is TGTGCCAGTAGTATAGATCATCCGGGGGCCGGTGGCTACACCTTC. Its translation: CASSIDHPGAGGYTF.